This T cell receptor (beta chain) was sequenced during a study of T cells after yellow fever vaccination. This CDR3 contains 16 residues. V gave up 0 bases and J gave up 8 bases; unmatched junction bases: 10. Germline CDR1 reads SGDLS; CDR2 reads YYNGEE. TCRdb redid the calling of the 5' RACE reads with MiXCR, one entry per CDR3 protein. The sample lists about 430,000 distinct CDR3 sequences, roughly a sixth occurring once. The clonotype originates from a man younger than 30 who received the YFV17D yellow fever vaccine. The sequences come from PBMCs, collected before the yellow fever booster vaccination. This chain uses TRBV9 with TRBJ2-1; TRBD2 aligns across 8 bases. The CDR3 bases are TGTGCCAGCAGCGTAGCCCCCGCCGGGGGGGCATATGAGCAGTTCTTC. It codes for CASSVAPAGGAYEQFF.